This T cell receptor (beta chain) was recovered during a study of cytomegalovirus exposure and HLA in healthy donors. Amplification used 60 Vbeta primers and 13 Jbeta primers. The method was immunoSEQ multiplex PCR; TCRdb's version includes in-frame clones alone and lacks a portion of them. The top ten hold 2.5% of the sample, which has under 110,000 clones, roughly 77% seen once. The CDR3 runs 15 residues. From germline, CDR1 is SGHNT and CDR2 YYREEE (reference sequence). Trimming cost V 4 bases and J 3 bases; bases outside gene matches: 4. Regarding this clone: Its specificity is unknown.

General study results and limits: Productive status was seen about 87% or about 30% of the time for most TCR beta V segments in an earlier analysis.

Sampled while nominally healthy, donors likely had unrecorded immune exposures. The chain couples TRBV5-4 to TRBJ2-1; 10 bases align to TRBD2. The receptor was isolated from a man between 40 and 49 years old in good health and CMV-seronegative. Sequenced input: PBMCs. The CDR3 is CASSRTSGYYNEQFF. The CDR3 bases are TGTGCCAGCAGCAGGACTAGCGGATACTACAATGAGCAGTTCTTC.